This T cell receptor (beta chain) was identified in a study of blood T cell repertoires in COVID-19. Some clones are missing from TCRdb's copy, which holds only in-frame ones; the method was immunoSEQ multiplex PCR. This table has about 62,000 clones, over 60% appearing once. The CDR3 runs 14 residues. The V and J ends lost 8 bases and 1 base respectively, with 14 bases between them. Germline V CDR1 and CDR2: LNHDA, SQIVND (reference sequence). The sample holds one count of this clone. The V gene is TRBV19, the J gene TRBJ1-1; the D is unclear. This TCR was sampled from a woman in her 50s with active or convalescent COVID-19. Input material: peripheral blood. The CDR3: CASCRREGNTEAFF. The CDR3 nucleotides are TGTGCCAGTTGCCGTCGGGAGGGGAACACTGAAGCTTTCTTT.